The 27 T cell receptor beta chains below were found in one sample sequenced in a study of blood T cell repertoires in COVID-19. TCRdb keeps only in-frame clones here, not all; method: immunoSEQ multiplex PCR. The table shows 300,000 or so clones, with just over 85% occurring only once. Material for sequencing was PBMCs or T cells enriched from blood (not recorded which). Receptors were obtained from a woman in her forties with acute COVID-19.

This clone was observed once. The rearrangement uses TRBV3-1 (or the pseudogene TRBV3-2) and TRBJ1-5, with D possibly being TRBD1 (6 bases). Germline values: CDR1 LGHDT, CDR2 YNNKEL (reference sequence). The CDR3 is made up of 16 amino acids. The V and J ends lost 1 base and 6 bases respectively, with 16 bases between them. CDR3 amino acids: CASSQARGVRFQPQHF. The CDR3 DNA reads as TGTGCCAGCAGCCAAGCCAGGGGAGTAAGGTTTCAGCCCCAGCATTTT.

The chain combines TRBV24-1 with TRBJ2-5; weak D call: TRBD2 (6 bases). The CDR3 has 15 residues. Germline lookup yields CDR1 KGHDR and CDR2 SFDVKD. Trimming stripped 9 bases from V and 2 bases from J, with 18 bases between. The CDR3 region is CATGGFEGRQETQYF. The CDR3 DNA reads as TGTGCCACCGGGGGGTTCGAAGGGCGACAAGAGACCCAGTACTTC.

The chain couples TRBV18 to TRBJ1-3; 8 bases are a match to TRBD1. Germline trimming cut 2 bases from V and 5 bases from J; bases unmatched to any gene: 2. Germline assignment: CDR1 KGHSH and CDR2 LQKENI. The CDR3 is 14 residues long. The CDR3 region is CASSPGQGRNTIYF. CDR3 DNA sequence: TGTGCCAGCTCACCAGGACAGGGAAGAAACACCATATATTTT.

The chain combines TRBV7-9 with TRBJ1-2; unclear D gene. Trimming took off 5 bases at V and 6 bases at J, with 13 bases between the two ends. Germline V lookup: CDR1 SEHNR, CDR2 FQNEAQ (reference sequence). The CDR3 loop spans 13 amino acids. CDR3 nucleotide sequence: TGTGCCAGCAGCCTAAGGACGGGAAATGGCTACACCTTC. Residues: CASSLRTGNGYTF.

This clone was seen a handful of times. The V and J genes are TRBV4-1 and TRBJ1-1; no clear D. Germline V CDR1 and CDR2: MGHRA, YSYEKL. The CDR3 totals 14 residues. The germline V and J ends were trimmed by 1 base and 0 bases, with 6 bases remaining between them. The chain's CDR3 is CASSQVTLNTEAFF. The CDR3 coding sequence is TGCGCCAGCAGCCAAGTAACACTGAACACTGAAGCTTTCTTT.

As DNA, the CDR3 is TGTGCCAGCAGCTTAGGGAGGCCCGTGGGCACTGAAGCTTTCTTT. This encodes CASSLGRPVGTEAFF. The chain is built from TRBV11-2 and TRBJ1-1, with no clear D. Trimming took 1 base from V and 4 from J, leaving 13 bases between them. CDR3 length equals 15 residues. CDR1 and CDR2 (germline): SGHAT, FQNNGV.

The V and J genes are TRBV12-3 or TRBV12-4 and TRBJ1-2; 9 bases line up with TRBD1. This CDR3 comprises 13 residues. Trimming took 5 bases from V and 8 from J; bases not matched to a gene: 6. DNA of the CDR3: TGTGCCAGCAGTCGGGACAGGGTAGTAGGCTACACCTTC. Translated, it gives CASSRDRVVGYTF.

The chain carries TRBV9 and TRBJ2-3; TRBD2 matches 8 bases. Per the germline V gene, CDR1 is SGDLS and CDR2 is YYNGEE. Losses at the gene ends were 4 bases for V and 0 bases for J; bases not matched to a gene: 4. The CDR3 contains 15 residues. CDR3 nucleotide sequence: TGTGCCAGCAGCAAAGGGACTAGAAGCACAGATACGCAGTATTTT. Its protein is CASSKGTRSTDTQYF.

The chain has TRBV19 and TRBJ2-7; 8 bases fit TRBD2. Germline V gene data show CDR1 as LNHDA and CDR2 as SQIVND (reference sequence). J gave up 4 bases and V 8 bases, and 16 bases lay outside the gene matches. This CDR3 comprises 16 residues. The CDR3 region has the DNA TGTGCCAGTGGTTTTTCTCCCGGGACTAGTCGGTACGAGCAGTACTTC. Protein sequence: CASGFSPGTSRYEQYF.

CDR3 nucleotide sequence: TGTGCCAGTAGCAGGAGGCAGTGGAACACTGAAGCTTTCTTT. Residues: CASSRRQWNTEAFF. The chain combines TRBV19 with TRBJ1-1; D call uncertain. Germline CDR1 reads LNHDA; CDR2 reads SQIVND (reference sequence). The CDR3 has 14 residues. The V and J ends lost 6 bases and 1 base respectively, with 12 bases between them. The full variable domain, rest sourced from reference TRBV19 and TRBJ1-1, is DGGITQSPKYLFRKEGQNVTLSCEQNLNHDAMYWYRQDPGQGLRLIYYSQIVNDFQKGDIAEGYSVSREKKESFPLTVTSAQKNPTAFYLCASSRRQWNTEAFFGQGTRLTVV.

The chain joins TRBV19 to TRBJ1-1; D gene unclear. Trimming took 4 bases from V and 2 from J, leaving 11 bases between them. This CDR3 spans 14 amino acids. Looked up from germline, CDR1 is LNHDA and CDR2 is SQIVND (reference sequence). The DNA for the CDR3 is TGTGCCAGTAGTACCGGGGTATCTAACACTGAAGCTTTCTTT. Its protein product is CASSTGVSNTEAFF.

CDR3 nucleotide sequence: TGTGCCAGCAGCGTAGCTTCCGGACAGGGGCTGATAAGGACCAGCACAGATACGCAGTATTTT. Translation: CASSVASGQGLIRTSTDTQYF. V usage is TRBV9 and J usage is TRBJ2-3; 9 nucleotides align to TRBD1. The CDR3 totals 21 residues. CDR1 and CDR2 (germline): SGDLS, YYNGEE. The trim removed 0 bases at V and 0 bases at J, leaving 17 bases unmatched.

This clone was picked up a small number of times. This chain connects TRBV19 to TRBJ1-2, with D perhaps TRBD1 (5 bases). Trimming shortened V by 8 bases and J by 0 bases, and 13 bases separated the two germline ends. Per the germline V gene, CDR1 is LNHDA and CDR2 is SQIVND (reference sequence). The CDR3 consists of 14 residues. CDR3 DNA sequence: TGTGCCAGTCGACGCGGGACGCCTAACTATGGCTACACCTTC. Protein product: CASRRGTPNYGYTF.

The chain joins TRBV6-1 to TRBJ2-3; 7 positions match TRBD2. The CDR3 loop spans 14 amino acids. Trimming cost V 0 bases and J 5 bases; bases outside gene matches: 2. CDR1 and CDR2 from the germline V gene are MNHNS and SASEGT. The CDR3 here is CASSEAGRKDTQYF. The CDR3 nucleotides are TGTGCCAGCAGTGAAGCCGGGAGGAAAGATACGCAGTATTTT.

In its sample, this clone was seen once. This rearrangement joins TRBV5-8 to TRBJ2-7, with D possibly being TRBD2 (6 bases). The CDR3 contains 13 residues. The germline CDR1 and CDR2 sequences are SGHTS and YDEGEE. V shed 4 bases and J shed 9 bases, with 17 bases lying between them. The CDR3 region has the DNA TGTGCCAGCAGCGGCTGGGACTCGTCTGGGCAGTACTTC. Its protein product is CASSGWDSSGQYF. The full variable domain, in which reference TRBV5-8 and TRBJ2-7 provide the parts outside the CDR3, is EAGVTQSPTHLIKTRGQQATLRCSPISGHTSVYWYQQALGLGLQFLLWYDEGEERNRGNFPPRFSGRQFPNYSSELNVNALELEDSALYLCASSGWDSSGQYFGPGTRLTVT.

The CDR3: CASSFEVAGSYEQYF. The CDR3 region has the DNA TGTGCCAGCAGCTTCGAGGTAGCCGGCTCCTACGAGCAGTACTTC. The chain recombines TRBV7-2 with TRBJ2-7; D unresolved. CDR1 and CDR2 (germline): SGHTA, FQGNSA. V was clipped by 3 bases and J by 0 bases, with 12 bases between them. The CDR3 runs to 15 residues.

The J gene is TRBJ1-1, the V gene TRBV7-3, with 9 bases fitting TRBD1. Unmatched junction bases numbered 9, after V lost 6 bases and J lost 4 bases. The CDR3 is 15 residues long. Germline assignment: CDR1 SGHTA and CDR2 FQGTGA. CDR3 sequence: CASSELGTGITEAFF. CDR3 nucleotides: TGTGCCAGCAGTGAACTTGGGACAGGGATCACTGAAGCTTTCTTT.

The chain combines TRBV12-3 or TRBV12-4 with TRBJ1-6; a possible D gene is TRBD1 (5 bases). The CDR3 totals 13 residues. V lost 3 bases, J lost 8 bases, and 8 bases lay in between. CDR3 loop: CASSFTRDSPLHF. The DNA for the CDR3 is TGTGCCAGCAGTTTCACCAGGGATTCACCCCTCCACTTT.

This clone has only one observation. The chain carries TRBV9 and TRBJ2-5; 8 positions match TRBD1. The CDR3 totals 14 residues. V dropped 7 bases and J dropped 5; count of bases not matched to a gene: 10. In germline, CDR1 is SGDLS, CDR2 YYNGEE. The CDR3 bases are TGTGCCAGCTCAGGACAGGGTCGGCGGGAGACCCAGTACTTC. This sequence encodes CASSGQGRRETQYF. The variable domain in full, with the rest retrieved from reference TRBV9 and TRBJ2-5, is DSGVTQTPKHLITATGQRVTLRCSPRSGDLSVYWYQQSLDQGLQFLIQYYNGEERAKGNILERFSAQQFPDLHSELNLSSLELGDSALYFCASSGQGRRETQYFGPGTRLLVL.

The chain couples TRBV9 to TRBJ2-3, with 11 bases that match TRBD2. The CDR3 contains 16 residues. The V gene's germline CDR1 is SGDLS and CDR2 YYNGEE. The V gene end was trimmed by 4 bases and the J gene end by 1 base; junction bases not matched to a gene: 5. The CDR3 DNA sequence: TGTGCCAGCAGCCTCGGGACTAGCGGACGCACAGATACGCAGTATTTT. Its protein is CASSLGTSGRTDTQYF.

V gene TRBV4-2 combines with J gene TRBJ1-1; 8 bases agree with TRBD1. V trimming: 5 bases; J trimming: 0 bases; junction bases outside the gene matches: 2. CDR3 length: 14 residues. Per germline, CDR1 LGHNA and CDR2 YNFKEQ. The CDR3 region has the DNA TGTGCCAGCAGCGAGGACAGGGTGAACACTGAAGCTTTCTTT. The encoded protein is CASSEDRVNTEAFF.

This clone has just one count. This chain uses TRBV5-1 with TRBJ2-3; 10 bases match TRBD2. With V trimmed by 4 bases and J by 9 bases, 11 bases remained unmatched. The germline V gene encodes CDR1 SGHRS and CDR2 YFSETQ. CDR3 length: 15 residues. CDR3 sequence (DNA): TGCGCCAGCAGCATAAGCGGGGGGGCCCCTGAGACGCAGTATTTT. This encodes CASSISGGAPETQYF.

The CDR3 here is CASSLIMTGIDKNIQYF. CDR3 bases: TGTGCCAGCAGTTTAATAATGACAGGGATAGACAAAAACATTCAGTACTTC. The chain carries TRBV28 and TRBJ2-4; 7 nucleotides line up with TRBD1. Germline V gene data show CDR1 as MDHEN and CDR2 as SYDVKM. Unmatched junction bases numbered 10, after V lost 2 bases and J lost 3 bases. The CDR3 runs 17 residues.

V usage is TRBV7-9 and J usage is TRBJ2-2, with TRBD1 matching over 8 bases. Germline CDR1 SEHNR, CDR2 FQNEAQ (reference sequence). The length of the CDR3 is 16 residues. V lost 2 bases, J lost 0 bases, and 2 bases stayed unmatched. This chain's CDR3 is CASSLRQGPNTGELFF. CDR3 nucleotides: TGTGCCAGCAGCTTAAGACAGGGGCCGAACACCGGGGAGCTGTTTTTT. The variable domain in full, with the rest retrieved from reference TRBV7-9 and TRBJ2-2, is DTGVSQNPRHKITKRGQNVTFRCDPISEHNRLYWYRQTLGQGPEFLTYFQNEAQLEKSRLLSDRFSAERPKGSFSTLEIQRTEQGDSAMYLCASSLRQGPNTGELFFGEGSRLTVL.

The chain employs TRBV5-1 and TRBJ2-3; 10 bases are shared with TRBD2. Per the germline V gene, CDR1 is SGHRS and CDR2 is YFSETQ. There are 17 residues in the CDR3. V trimming: 3 bases; J trimming: 0 bases; junction bases outside the gene matches: 7. The chain's CDR3 is CASSSRTSGTSTDTQYF. The CDR3 region has the DNA TGCGCCAGCAGCTCACGGACTAGCGGAACTAGCACAGATACGCAGTATTTT.

The gene calls are TRBV28 and TRBJ2-5; maybe TRBD2 (6 bases). Germline values: CDR1 MDHEN, CDR2 SYDVKM. The CDR3 is made up of 12 amino acids. Trimming removed 5 bases from V and 5 bases from J, with 9 bases in between. The CDR3: CASSGGGETQYF. The CDR3, as DNA: TGTGCCAGCAGTGGGGGAGGCGAGACCCAGTACTTC. Combining the CDR3 with reference TRBV28 and TRBJ2-5 gives the whole variable domain DVKVTQSSRYLVKRTGEKVFLECVQDMDHENMFWYRQDPGLGLRLIYFSYDVKMKEKGDIPEGYSVSREKKERFSLILESASTNQTSMYLCASSGGGETQYFGPGTRLLVL.

The chain uses TRBV28 and TRBJ2-7, with 8 bases identical to TRBD2. CDR3 size: 15 residues. Germline values: CDR1 MDHEN, CDR2 SYDVKM. The J segment lost 1 base and the V segment lost 6 bases, leaving 8 bases of the junction unmatched. The CDR3 loop reads CASSPPGRGSYEQYF. DNA for the CDR3: TGTGCCAGCAGCCCCCCCGGGAGGGGGTCCTACGAGCAGTACTTC.